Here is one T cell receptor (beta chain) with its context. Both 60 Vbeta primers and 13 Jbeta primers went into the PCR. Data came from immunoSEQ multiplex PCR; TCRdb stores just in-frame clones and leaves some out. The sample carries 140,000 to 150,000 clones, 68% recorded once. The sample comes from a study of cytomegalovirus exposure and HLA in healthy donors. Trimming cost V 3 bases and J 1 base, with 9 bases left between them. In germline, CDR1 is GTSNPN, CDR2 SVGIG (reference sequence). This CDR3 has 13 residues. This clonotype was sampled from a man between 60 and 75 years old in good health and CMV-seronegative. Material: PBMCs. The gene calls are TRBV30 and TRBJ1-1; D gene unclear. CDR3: CAWRVTSNTEAFF. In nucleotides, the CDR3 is TGTGCCTGGAGGGTTACATCGAACACTGAAGCTTTCTTT.